A selection of T cell receptor beta chains follows, all from one sample in a study of beta chain features in type 1 diabetes. Generated by immunoSEQ multiplex PCR, the TCRdb table keeps only in-frame clones and is missing some. Of approximately 300,000 clones detected, 9.5% to 11% appear once; the ten largest clones hold about 0.015%. Specimen: naive CD4+ T cells from blood. Source of these receptors: a woman aged 25 to 39 in good health. CDR3s include the opening cysteine and the closing phenylalanine or tryptophan. D genes are given only for firm matches. Some rows mark clone size as missing; the rest say once, few, many or name a class of expanded clone.

clone_size	d_call	j_call	v_call	cdr3_nt	cdr3_aa
few	.	TRBJ2-3	TRBV25-1	TGTGCCAGCAGTGAATATCTTCCTAGCACAGATACGCAGTATTTT	CASSEYLPSTDTQYF
.	.	TRBJ2-7	TRBV7-9	TGTGCCAGCAGCTATTATACAGGGCTTTACGAGCAGTACTTC	CASSYYTGLYEQYF
.	.	TRBJ2-1	TRBV28	TGTGCCAGCAATGCGGACAGCTACAATGAGCAGTTCTTC	CASNADSYNEQFF
.	TRBD1	TRBJ1-2	TRBV7-2	TGTGCCAGCAGCCGAGGACAGGGCGGGAACTATGGCTACACCTTC	CASSRGQGGNYGYTF
few	.	TRBJ2-7	TRBV27	TGTGCCAGCAGTTTTTTACAGACCTACGAGCAGTACTTC	CASSFLQTYEQYF
.	.	TRBJ2-5	TRBV11-2	TGTGCCAGCAGCGGCCGGAGCAATGGGCTAGCGAGCAAGGAGACCCAGTACTTC	CASSGRSNGLASKETQYF
.	.	TRBJ1-1	TRBV10-3	TGTGCCATCAGTGCTGAGGGCCGCACTGAAGCTTTCTTT	CAISAEGRTEAFF
.	.	TRBJ2-3	TRBV5-1	TGCGCCAGTCAGACTATCAGCACAGATACGCAGTATTTT	CASQTISTDTQYF
few	TRBD2	TRBJ2-1	TRBV28	TGTGCCAGCAGTTTTGGACTAGCGGGGAGCGCAATTTTCTCCTACAATGAGCAGTTCTTC	CASSFGLAGSAIFSYNEQFF
few	TRBD1	TRBJ2-3	TRBV29-1	TGCAGCGTCGGGACAGGGATCACAGATACGCAGTATTTT	CSVGTGITDTQYF
.	.	TRBJ1-2	TRBV6-6	TGTGCCAGCAGTTACTCGGCGGATACCTATGGCTACACCTTC	CASSYSADTYGYTF
.	.	TRBJ2-5	TRBV4-1	TGCGCCAGCAGCCACTTTCGGGAAGGGGGAGAGACCCAGTACTTC	CASSHFREGGETQYF
.	.	TRBJ2-5	TRBV14	TGTGCCAGCAGCCAAGCTCAAGAGACCCAGTACTTC	CASSQAQETQYF
.	.	TRBJ2-7	TRBV7-2	TGTGCCAGCAGCTTGGCGGGGAACTACGAGCAGTACTTC	CASSLAGNYEQYF
.	.	TRBJ2-1	TRBV7-2	TGTGCCAGCAGCTCTCTAGCTGGTCGCGCCAATGAGCAGTTCTTC	CASSSLAGRANEQFF
.	TRBD1	TRBJ2-3	TRBV28	TGTGCCAGCAGTTTATACGGGACAGGGGGGCCCCCAGATACGCAGTATTTT	CASSLYGTGGPPDTQYF
few	.	TRBJ2-7	TRBV7-9	TGTGCCAGCAGCTTTCGGTTTTACGAGCAGTACTTC	CASSFRFYEQYF
.	.	TRBJ1-3	TRBV5-1	TGCGCCAGCAGCTTGGCCGGGGGACCGTTGGGAAACACCATATATTTT	CASSLAGGPLGNTIYF
.	TRBD1	TRBJ2-3	TRBV29-1	TGCAGCGTTGAAGGGACAGGGTGGGATACGCAGTATTTT	CSVEGTGWDTQYF
few	.	TRBJ2-2	TRBV28	TGTGCCAGCTACGACAGATCGAACACCGGGGAGCTGTTTTTT	CASYDRSNTGELFF
few	.	TRBJ2-7	TRBV10-3	TGTGCCATCAGTGAGTCGCTTCAGGGCAACGAGCAGTACTTC	CAISESLQGNEQYF
.	TRBD1	TRBJ2-7	TRBV29-1	TGCAGCGTTGCGGACAGGGGGCTGTACGAGCAGTACTTC	CSVADRGLYEQYF
few	.	TRBJ2-1	TRBV9	TGTGCCAGCAGCCTTCAGGGGACCTACAATGAGCAGTTCTTC	CASSLQGTYNEQFF
few	TRBD1	TRBJ1-1	TRBV5-4	TGTGCCAGCAGCTTGAGGACAGGGAACACTGAAGCTTTCTTT	CASSLRTGNTEAFF
few	.	TRBJ2-5	TRBV5-1	TGCGCCAGCAGCTCCCGTACAGGTCGCTCAGGGACCCAGTACTTC	CASSSRTGRSGTQYF
few	TRBD2	TRBJ2-1	TRBV30	TGTGCCTGGAGGACTAGCGGGAGGGATCGCGAGCAGTTCTTC	CAWRTSGRDREQFF
.	TRBD2	TRBJ2-1	TRBV7-8	TGTGCCAGCAGCTCAGGGACTAGCGGGAGGGCCTCCTCCGGTGAGCAGTTCTTC	CASSSGTSGRASSGEQFF
few	.	TRBJ2-7	TRBV29-1	TGCAGCGTTGTCGGCACCCTAGGTTACGAGCAGTACTTC	CSVVGTLGYEQYF
few	.	TRBJ2-5	TRBV27	TGTGCCAGCAGTTTATCCCACCCGGGGGAGACCCAGTACTTC	CASSLSHPGETQYF
.	TRBD2	TRBJ2-3	TRBV7-3	TGTGCCAGCAGGGGAGCAGCGGGAGAAGAGTCAGATACGCAGTATTTT	CASRGAAGEESDTQYF
.	.	TRBJ2-3	TRBV7-9	TGTGCCAGCAGCTTATCCGGGAGCACAGATACGCAGTATTTT	CASSLSGSTDTQYF
.	TRBD1	TRBJ1-5	TRBV28	TGTGCCAGCAGCGGGGCGACAGGGCCCAATCAGCCCCAGCATTTT	CASSGATGPNQPQHF
.	TRBD2	TRBJ2-1	TRBV14	TGTGCCAGCAGCCAACTAGCGGGAGTTAACTACAATGAGCAGTTCTTC	CASSQLAGVNYNEQFF
.	.	TRBJ1-1	TRBV7-2	TGTGCCAGCAGCCTCGGACAGATGAACACTGAAGCTTTCTTT	CASSLGQMNTEAFF
few	TRBD1	TRBJ1-4	TRBV29-1	TGCAGCGTTGTGGCTCCCGGGACAGGGTCTGAAAAACTGTTTTTT	CSVVAPGTGSEKLFF
few	TRBD2	TRBJ2-1	TRBV7-2	TGTGCCAGCAGCTTAGCCGGGGGGGCCGTCTACAATGAGCAGTTCTTC	CASSLAGGAVYNEQFF
.	.	TRBJ2-7	TRBV27	TGTGCCAGCAGTTGGAGCCAAAGCTCCTACGAGCAGTACTTC	CASSWSQSSYEQYF
.	.	TRBJ2-5	TRBV18	TGTGCCAGCTCACAAACAGGAGCTCAAGAGACCCAGTACTTC	CASSQTGAQETQYF
few	TRBD2	TRBJ2-1	TRBV6-5	TGTGCCAGCAGTTACTCGAATGCGGGAGGTCCCGATGAGCAGTTCTTC	CASSYSNAGGPDEQFF
.	.	TRBJ2-1	TRBV2	TGTGCCAGCACGTTGCGGGGAGAAGGTGAGCAGTTCTTC	CASTLRGEGEQFF
many	.	TRBJ2-7	TRBV14	TGTGCCAGCAGACCTAGTGCCTCCTACGAGCAGTACTTC	CASRPSASYEQYF
few	TRBD2	TRBJ2-6	TRBV11-1	TGTGCCAGCACCTCTACCGCGGGAGCTGGGGCCAACGTCCTGACTTTC	CASTSTAGAGANVLTF
few	.	TRBJ2-1	TRBV7-7	TGTGCTAGCACCCCTCGAGCGGTGGGGAGCTCCTACAATGAGCAGTTCTTC	CASTPRAVGSSYNEQFF